These T cell receptor beta chains were read from a single sample in a study of blood T cell repertoires in COVID-19. Generated by immunoSEQ multiplex PCR, the TCRdb table keeps only in-frame clones and is missing some. The sample records 200,000 or so clones, under 85% being singletons. Sequences were obtained from peripheral blood. These TCRs come from a man between 60 and 70 years old with active or convalescent COVID-19. Both conserved end residues are part of each CDR3. The D gene is left open where the match is weak. A clone size is listed for some rows: how often the clone was seen (once, few, many), or a class if it is expanded.

. TRBD1 TRBJ1-6 TRBV5-1 CASTHRGLHYNSPLHF TGCGCCAGCACCCACAGGGGATTACACTATAATTCACCCCTCCACTTT
. . TRBJ1-1 TRBV28 CASTPGGVNTEAFF TGTGCCAGCACTCCCGGAGGCGTGAACACTGAAGCTTTCTTT
. TRBD1 TRBJ1-2 TRBV11-2 CASSPGQGFGYTF TGTGCCAGCAGCCCGGGACAGGGGTTTGGCTACACCTTC
. TRBD1 TRBJ2-4 TRBV7-3 CASSSTGDDIQYF TGTGCCAGCAGCTCGACAGGGGATGACATTCAGTACTTC
. . TRBJ2-1 TRBV12-2 CASRPRLAGSSYNEQFF TGTGCAAGTCGCCCTCGACTAGCGGGGAGCTCCTACAATGAGCAGTTCTTC
. TRBD1 TRBJ1-1 TRBV6-2/TRBV6-3 CASSYGNIGQGKAFF TGTGCCAGCAGTTACGGAAATATTGGACAGGGTAAAGCTTTCTTT
. . TRBJ1-2 TRBV18 CASSPSLRDYGYTF TGTGCCAGCTCACCGAGCCTCAGGGACTATGGCTACACCTTC
. . TRBJ1-4 TRBV6-6 CASSPLTGVGEKLFF TGTGCCAGCAGTCCCCTAACGGGGGTGGGGGAAAAACTGTTTTTT
. . TRBJ1-2 TRBV12-5 CASGLGRGEVGYTF TGTGCTAGTGGTTTGGGCCGGGGGGAGGTTGGCTACACCTTC
few . TRBJ1-2 TRBV7-3 CASSLNGVNGYTF TGTGCCAGCAGCTTGAACGGTGTGAACGGCTACACCTTC
. . TRBJ2-7 TRBV28 CASSLLQGRHEQYF TGTGCCAGCAGTTTATTACAGGGCAGACACGAGCAGTACTTC
. TRBD1 TRBJ2-7 TRBV28 CASSFYRLRQGTYEQYF TGTGCCAGCAGTTTCTACCGACTTAGACAGGGGACCTACGAGCAGTACTTC
. . TRBJ1-2 TRBV5-1 CASSLNYRAGGNYGYTF TGCGCCAGCAGCTTGAATTACAGAGCGGGAGGGAACTATGGCTACACCTTC
. . TRBJ2-5 TRBV28 CASSPQETQYF TGTGCCAGCAGTCCGCAAGAGACCCAGTACTTC
. TRBD1 TRBJ2-2 TRBV7-8 CASRSNRGATGELFF TGTGCCAGCCGTTCTAACAGGGGCGCCACCGGGGAGCTGTTTTTT
. . TRBJ2-3 TRBV6-5 CASSYSRGLSTDTQYF TGTGCCAGCAGTTACTCGAGAGGACTCAGCACAGATACGCAGTATTTT
. TRBD1 TRBJ2-7 TRBV28 CASKTRDRGHEQYF TGTGCCAGCAAGACCCGGGACAGGGGGCACGAGCAGTACTTC
. . TRBJ1-1 TRBV6-5 CASISGGGHTEAFF TGTGCCAGCATCTCGGGGGGCGGGCACACTGAAGCTTTCTTT
once . TRBJ2-2 TRBV5-1 CASSPSWGAGQGGDGELFF TGCGCCAGCAGCCCGAGCTGGGGCGCGGGCCAAGGGGGAGACGGGGAGCTGTTTTTT
. TRBD1 TRBJ1-3 TRBV15 CATSREWTGIGNTIYF TGTGCCACCAGCAGAGAATGGACAGGGATTGGAAACACCATATATTTT
once TRBD2 TRBJ2-1 TRBV7-3 CASSLQVAGAEQFF TGTGCCAGCAGCTTACAGGTAGCGGGGGCCGAGCAGTTCTTC
. TRBD1 TRBJ2-5 TRBV5-4 CASSLRQGKETQYF TGTGCCAGCAGTTTGCGACAGGGAAAAGAGACCCAGTACTTC
once . TRBJ1-3 TRBV9 CASSVGLLPSSGNTIYF TGTGCCAGCAGCGTGGGTCTCCTGCCTAGCTCTGGAAACACCATATATTTT
. . TRBJ1-1 TRBV27 CASSPRIRDKEAFF TGTGCCAGCAGCCCCCGTATCCGGGACAAAGAAGCTTTCTTT
. . TRBJ1-6 TRBV7-2 CASSSSNSPLHF TGTGCCAGCAGCTCCTCGAATTCACCCCTCCACTTT
few . TRBJ2-1 TRBV9 CASSVGHYNEQFF TGTGCCAGCAGCGTAGGACACTACAATGAGCAGTTCTTC
. . TRBJ2-5 TRBV18 CASSPPAGNQETQYF TGTGCCAGCTCACCACCGGCAGGGAACCAAGAGACCCAGTACTTC
. . TRBJ2-2 TRBV21-1 CASSKATSGSAGELFF TGTGCCAGCAGCAAGGCGACAAGCGGGTCCGCCGGGGAGCTGTTTTTT
few TRBD2 TRBJ2-3 TRBV18 CASSLGTSGRSSTDTQYF TGTGCCAGCTCACTTGGGACTAGCGGGAGATCTAGCACAGATACGCAGTATTTT
. . TRBJ1-1 TRBV5-4 CASSLAPQVKAFF TGTGCCAGCAGCTTGGCCCCACAGGTTAAAGCTTTCTTT
. . TRBJ2-2 TRBV6-2/TRBV6-3 CASSYSGDISLGELFF TGTGCCAGCAGTTACTCGGGGGACATCAGTTTGGGGGAGCTGTTTTTT
. . TRBJ2-1 TRBV5-4 CASSLTTGGVGEQFF TGTGCCAGCAGCTTGACTACAGGGGGGGTCGGTGAGCAGTTCTTC
. . TRBJ2-5 TRBV18 CASSPPNRGRQETQYF TGTGCCAGCTCACCACCTAATAGGGGAAGGCAAGAGACCCAGTACTTC
. TRBD2 TRBJ2-4 TRBV3-1/TRBV3-2 CASSYWTSATNIQYF TGTGCCAGCAGCTATTGGACTAGCGCGACAAACATTCAGTACTTC
. . TRBJ1-5 TRBV28 CASSSAFKTSNQPQHF TGTGCCAGCAGTTCTGCGTTTAAGACAAGCAATCAGCCCCAGCATTTT
. . TRBJ2-7 TRBV27 CASRRGQREQYF TGTGCCAGCCGGAGGGGGCAGCGGGAGCAGTACTTC
few . TRBJ2-5 TRBV21-1 CASSKAGGEETQYF TGTGCCAGCAGCAAAGCAGGAGGGGAAGAGACCCAGTACTTC
. TRBD1 TRBJ1-5 TRBV7-9 CASSPWTGASSNQPQHF TGTGCCAGCAGCCCTTGGACAGGGGCGTCGAGCAATCAGCCCCAGCATTTT
. TRBD1 TRBJ2-2 TRBV5-1 CASSLGTGNTGELFF TGCGCCAGCAGCTTGGGGACAGGGAACACCGGGGAGCTGTTTTTT
few TRBD2 TRBJ2-3 TRBV10-3 CAISGTSSQRTDTQYF TGTGCCATCAGTGGGACTAGTTCACAACGCACAGATACGCAGTATTTT
. TRBD2 TRBJ2-5 TRBV27 CASSDTSGIETQYF TGTGCCAGCAGTGATACTAGCGGGATAGAGACCCAGTACTTC
. TRBD1 TRBJ2-5 TRBV5-5 CASRMTGGQETQYF TGTGCCAGCAGGATGACAGGGGGGCAAGAGACCCAGTACTTC
. TRBD2 TRBJ2-2 TRBV10-3 CAIREREATGELFF TGTGCCATCAGGGAGCGGGAGGCGACCGGGGAGCTGTTTTTT
. TRBD2 TRBJ2-5 TRBV18 CASSPPDGRAGETQYF TGTGCCAGCTCACCACCCGACGGGAGGGCCGGAGAGACCCAGTACTTC
. TRBD2 TRBJ2-1 TRBV23-1 CASNPGLAGNEQFF TGCGCCAGCAATCCGGGACTAGCGGGCAATGAGCAGTTCTTC
. TRBD2 TRBJ2-7 TRBV6-1 CASSEVGGSYEQYF TGTGCCAGCAGTGAGGTGGGGGGGAGCTACGAGCAGTACTTC
. . TRBJ1-5 TRBV28 CASSLIQVDQPQHF TGTGCCAGCAGTTTAATTCAGGTCGATCAGCCCCAGCATTTT
. . TRBJ2-3 TRBV12-5 CASGLFPQGLNTQYF TGTGCTAGTGGTTTGTTCCCTCAGGGTTTGAATACGCAGTATTTT
. TRBD1 TRBJ2-3 TRBV28 CASSSPDRGTDTQYF TGTGCCAGCAGTTCCCCGGACAGGGGGACGGATACGCAGTATTTT
. . TRBJ1-5 TRBV30 CAWSVGFYQPQHF TGTGCCTGGAGTGTGGGCTTTTATCAGCCCCAGCATTTT
. TRBD1 TRBJ2-7 TRBV6-6 CASSYLDRGREQYF TGTGCCAGCAGTTACTTGGACAGGGGGCGAGAGCAGTACTTC
. TRBD1 TRBJ2-5 TRBV5-6 CASSPLTGLEETQYF TGTGCCAGCAGCCCTTTGACAGGGCTTGAAGAGACCCAGTACTTC
. . TRBJ1-2 TRBV9 CASSVMGLYGYTF TGTGCCAGCAGCGTGATGGGACTATATGGCTACACCTTC
. TRBD1 TRBJ1-4 TRBV30 CAWRDTGGAEKLFF TGTGCCTGGAGGGATACAGGGGGTGCTGAAAAACTGTTTTTT
. TRBD1 TRBJ2-5 TRBV28 CASSFQTRQGAQYF TGTGCCAGCAGTTTTCAGACGAGACAGGGGGCCCAGTACTTC
. . TRBJ2-2 TRBV19 CASSIDGVGTGELFF TGTGCCAGTAGTATAGATGGAGTGGGTACCGGGGAGCTGTTTTTT
. TRBD2 TRBJ2-2 TRBV27 CASSFRLAGVSGELFF TGTGCCAGCAGTTTCCGACTAGCGGGAGTTTCGGGGGAGCTGTTTTTT